This T cell receptor (beta chain) was profiled in a study of blood T cell repertoires in COVID-19 (dated by TCRdb to about 2020). Describing the broader study: The collaborator samples originated in the United States, Italy and Spain and spanned the acute and convalescent phases of COVID-19. A freely available public database, intended as a resource for researchers studying the immune response to SARS-CoV-2, is where the repertoires were released. Samples came from the ongoing ImmuneRACE study (first 160 participants) plus 1,254 subjects from 6 global collaborators. The prospective study material was composed of cDNA or gDNA derived from T cells, B-cell-depleted T cells, or PBMCs. Where available, HLA class I and class II types were obtained from metadata supplied by the sample provider rather than from assay-based typing. A de-identified subject ID, COVID-19 status, age in years and sex were almost always included in the sample metadata. Subjects who had been exposed to COVID-19, were actively infected with it, or had recovered from it provided the deeply sampled blood TCRbeta repertoires that made up the dataset. Paper-wide results and their limitations: How much clinical and demographic metadata was included differed by source and by participant, and the metadata was provided uncurated.

Each collaborating institution followed its own protocols to collect whole blood in K2EDTA tubes. For TCRbeta analysis, collaborators shipped samples in one of three forms: frozen whole blood, isolated PBMCs, or DNA extracted from either of those sample types. The immunoSEQ Assay, a bias-controlled multiplex PCR, was used to amplify TCRbeta CDR3 regions from genomic DNA. In the authors' own workflow: The number of nucleated cells in each sample was estimated from the amplification of reference gene primers within the assay. To quantify the absolute abundance of each unique TCRbeta CDR3 rearrangement, sequence reads were collapsed and filtered. Productive Simpson clonality was computed per sample as the square root of Simpson's diversity index over productive rearrangements. TCRdb carries this immuneACCESS record with in-frame sequences only. Its versions omit some clonotypes, under half of them owing to an unresolved V gene in the studies checked, with the rest unexplained. V, J and clone size are taken as reported in that table, and D and trimming were inferred from the DNA itself. This sample gives about 170,000 clones in total; about 86% of them show up just once. Jointly, the top ten make up approximately 6.5% of the sample.

A word on this clone: This clone's antigen is unknown. The record has no base qualities; no much larger clone is one base away.

Taken from cysteine to phenylalanine, the CDR3 has 14 residues. Just CDR3 DNA is preserved here, 42 bases in frame from base 1. CDR1 and CDR2 (DFQATT, SNEGSKA) derive from the germline V gene (reference sequence). Clipping removes 3 bases from V and 4 bases from J, with 6 as the unmatched junction base count. This receptor was identified in an elderly woman in a cohort sampled during active or convalescent COVID-19. This chain is built from TRBV20-1 and TRBJ2-5; the central 9 bases match TRBD2. The sample consisted of peripheral blood. CDR3 sequence: CSASRERGVETQYF. The nucleotide sequence reads TGCAGTGCTAGTAGGGAGCGGGGGGTAGAGACCCAGTACTTC.